Presented here are 9 T cell receptor beta chains from one specimen sequenced in a study of cytotoxic CD8 clonotypes in ibrutinib-treated CLL. Sequencing was performed with immunoSEQ multiplex PCR; in TCRdb, only in-frame clones are kept and a portion is missing. This sample has roughly 200,000 clones, with roughly 72% found just once. The starting material was PBMCs, obtained after 24 months of ibrutinib treatment. Receptors were obtained from a human donor with chronic lymphocytic leukemia.

The gene calls are TRBV15 and TRBJ2-1; 11 nucleotides align to TRBD2. Germline values: CDR1 LNHNV, CDR2 YYDKDF (reference sequence). After removal of 3 bases from V and 6 bases from J, the junction contained 4 bases not matched to a gene. This CDR3 region has 15 residues. DNA for the CDR3: TGTGCCACCAGCAGGGGACTAGCGGTGGGCAATGAGCAGTTCTTC. It specifies CATSRGLAVGNEQFF.

J is TRBJ1-5 and V is TRBV6-6; 7 nucleotides agree with TRBD1. The CDR3 contains 15 residues. The J segment lost 0 bases and the V segment lost 2 bases, leaving 1 base of the junction unmatched. Germline V gene data show CDR1 as MNHNY and CDR2 as SVGAGI (reference sequence). CDR3 region: CASSYGTDSNQPQHF. DNA for the CDR3: TGTGCCAGCAGTTACGGGACAGATAGCAATCAGCCCCAGCATTTT.

The rearrangement joins TRBV4-3 to TRBJ2-5; TRBD2 agrees at 7 bases. Losses at the gene ends were 3 bases for V and 1 base for J; bases not matched to a gene: 2. From germline, CDR1 is LGHNA and CDR2 YSLEER. The length of the CDR3 is 14 residues. The CDR3 DNA reads as TGCGCCAGCAGCCAGGCGGGGGTCCAAGAGACCCAGTACTTC. It yields the protein CASSQAGVQETQYF.

This chain connects TRBV28 to TRBJ1-1, with D perhaps matching TRBD1 (6 bases). Germline loops: CDR1 MDHEN, CDR2 SYDVKM. V shed 2 bases and J shed 5 bases, with 12 bases lying between them. This CDR3 is 14 amino acids long. The CDR3 protein is CASSLTRGGTEAFF. CDR3 nucleotide sequence: TGTGCCAGCAGTTTAACCAGGGGAGGTACTGAAGCTTTCTTT.

The chain links TRBV18 to TRBJ1-5; a weak D match, TRBD1 (6 bases). V was pared by 5 bases and J by 0 bases, with 11 bases between. CDR1 KGHSH and CDR2 LQKENI come from the germline V gene. There are 15 residues in the CDR3. CDR3 protein: CASSNRDNSNQPQHF. The CDR3 coding sequence is TGTGCCAGCTCAAACCGGGACAATAGCAATCAGCCCCAGCATTTT.

The chain has TRBV9 and TRBJ1-1; no clear D. The germline V and J ends were trimmed by 5 bases and 6 bases, with 11 bases remaining between them. Germline assignment: CDR1 SGDLS and CDR2 YYNGEE. The CDR3 extends over 12 amino acids. The CDR3 loop is CASRADTSEAFF. The CDR3 DNA follows: TGTGCCAGCAGGGCCGACACTTCTGAAGCTTTCTTT.

V is TRBV19 and J is TRBJ2-7; D ambiguous. CDR3 length equals 11 residues. Germline V lookup: CDR1 LNHDA, CDR2 SQIVND (reference sequence). Trimming stripped 4 bases from V and 3 bases from J, with 4 bases between. The DNA of the CDR3 is TGTGCCAGTAGTAACTTCTACGAGCAGTACTTC. This codes for CASSNFYEQYF.

This clone was seen only a few times. The V and J genes are TRBV5-1 and TRBJ1-2; D uncertain. Germline CDR1 reads SGHRS; CDR2 reads YFSETQ. The CDR3 has 13 amino acids. V shed 0 bases and J shed 7 bases, with 10 bases lying between them. The CDR3 reads CASSLGQASGYTF. The CDR3 region has the DNA TGCGCCAGCAGCTTGGGCCAGGCTTCTGGCTACACCTTC.

The genes are TRBV27 and TRBJ2-1; possibly TRBD2 for D (5 bases). Germline values: CDR1 MNHEY, CDR2 SMNVEV (reference sequence). V was trimmed by 5 bases and J by 4 bases, leaving 15 bases between them. This CDR3 is built from 15 residues. Here the CDR3 reads CASSTLAEGYNEQFF. CDR3 DNA sequence: TGTGCCAGCAGTACCTTAGCAGAGGGTTACAATGAGCAGTTCTTC.